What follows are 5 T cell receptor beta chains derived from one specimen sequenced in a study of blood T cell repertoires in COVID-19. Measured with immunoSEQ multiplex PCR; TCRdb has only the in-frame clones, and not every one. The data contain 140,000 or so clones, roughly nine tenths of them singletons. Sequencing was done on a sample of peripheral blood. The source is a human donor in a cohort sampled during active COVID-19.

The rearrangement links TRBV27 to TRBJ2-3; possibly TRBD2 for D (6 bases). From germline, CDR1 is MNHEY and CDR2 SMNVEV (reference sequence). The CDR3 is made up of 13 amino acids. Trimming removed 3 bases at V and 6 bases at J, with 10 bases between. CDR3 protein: CASSFLALDTQYF. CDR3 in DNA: TGTGCCAGCAGTTTCCTAGCGCTTGATACGCAGTATTTT.

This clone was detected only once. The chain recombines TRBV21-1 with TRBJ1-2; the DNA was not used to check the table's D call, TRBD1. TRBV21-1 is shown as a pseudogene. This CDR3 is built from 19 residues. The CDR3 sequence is CASSKVRLGQTRGGYGYTF. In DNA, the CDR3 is TGTGCCAGCAGCAAAGTTCGTTTGGGGCAGACCCGAGGTGGCTATGGCTACACCTTC.

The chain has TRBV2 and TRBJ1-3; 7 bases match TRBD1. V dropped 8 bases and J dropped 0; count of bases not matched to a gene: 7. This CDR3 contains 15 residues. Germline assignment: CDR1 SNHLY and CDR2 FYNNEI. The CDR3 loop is CASWMGQISGNTIYF. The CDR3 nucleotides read TGTGCCAGCTGGATGGGACAGATCTCTGGAAACACCATATATTTT.

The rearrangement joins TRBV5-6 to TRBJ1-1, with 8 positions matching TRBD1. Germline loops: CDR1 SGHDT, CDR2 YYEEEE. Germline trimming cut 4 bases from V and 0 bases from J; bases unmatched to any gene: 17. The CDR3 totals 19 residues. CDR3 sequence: CASSVGQGPDLFMNTEAFF. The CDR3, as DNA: TGTGCCAGCAGCGTTGGACAGGGCCCTGATCTCTTCATGAACACTGAAGCTTTCTTT. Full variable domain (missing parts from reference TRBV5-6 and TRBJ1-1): DAGVTQSPTHLIKTRGQQVTLRCSPKSGHDTVSWYQQALGQGPQFIFQYYEEEERQRGNFPDRFSGHQFPNYSSELNVNALLLGDSALYLCASSVGQGPDLFMNTEAFFGQGTRLTVV.

The CDR3: CAWSPLGGWETQYF. The CDR3 nucleotides read TGTGCCTGGAGTCCCCTCGGGGGATGGGAGACCCAGTACTTC. V gene TRBV30 combines with J gene TRBJ2-5; TRBD2 is a possible D gene (6 bases). Looked up from germline, CDR1 is GTSNPN and CDR2 is SVGIG (reference sequence). V shed 2 bases and J shed 5 bases, with 15 bases lying between them. The CDR3 runs to 14 residues.